This TCR beta chain is from a study of OX40 agonist ivuxolimab in advanced cancers. The wider study: Patients in the trial were receiving intravenous ivuxolimab every 2 weeks, at doses of 0.01 to 10 mg/kg. Patients in dose escalation had liver, melanoma, kidney or head and neck cancers. Averaging roughly 60 years in age, with a range of roughly 20 to 79, the cohort was 65% to 85% male. Findings and caveats of the study: Low levels of normalized T-cell clonal expansion also appeared in some nonresponders.

Comments on this clone: Antigen: not known.

V lost 5 bases, J lost 9 bases, and 4 bases stayed unmatched. Germline V lookup: CDR1 MNHEY, CDR2 SMNVEV (reference sequence). The CDR3 is made up of 12 amino acids. Profiling relied on immunoSEQ multiplex PCR, and the TCRdb table lists in-frame clones only, not all of them. The sample contains around 64,000 clones, over 80% of which appear only once. Source: CD4+ or CD8+ T cells sorted from blood, taken in a trial of the OX40 agonist ivuxolimab. The TCR comes from an adult with an advanced solid tumor such as melanoma, head and neck, liver or kidney cancer. V gene TRBV27 combines with J gene TRBJ1-5, with 7 bases matching TRBD1. CDR3 amino acids: CASSDPGGPQHF. Written as DNA, the CDR3 is TGTGCCAGCAGTGATCCAGGGGGGCCCCAGCATTTT.